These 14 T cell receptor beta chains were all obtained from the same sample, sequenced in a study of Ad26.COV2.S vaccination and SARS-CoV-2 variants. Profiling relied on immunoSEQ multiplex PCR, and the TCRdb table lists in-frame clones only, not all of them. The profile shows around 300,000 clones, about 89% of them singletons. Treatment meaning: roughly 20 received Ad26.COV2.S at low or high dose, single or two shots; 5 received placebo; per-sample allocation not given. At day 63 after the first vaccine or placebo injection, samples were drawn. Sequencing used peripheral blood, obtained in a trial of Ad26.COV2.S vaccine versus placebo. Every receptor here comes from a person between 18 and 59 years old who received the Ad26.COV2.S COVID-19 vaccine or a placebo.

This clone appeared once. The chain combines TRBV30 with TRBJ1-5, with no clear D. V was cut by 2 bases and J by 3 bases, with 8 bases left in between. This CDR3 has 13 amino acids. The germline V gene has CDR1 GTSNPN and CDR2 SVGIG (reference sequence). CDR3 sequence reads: CAWSSGTNQPQHF. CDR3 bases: TGTGCCTGGAGTTCAGGTACCAATCAGCCCCAGCATTTT.

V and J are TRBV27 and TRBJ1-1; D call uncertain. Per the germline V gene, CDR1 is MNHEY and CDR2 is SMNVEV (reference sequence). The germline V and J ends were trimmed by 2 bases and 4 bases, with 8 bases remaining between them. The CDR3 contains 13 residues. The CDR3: CASSLRRSTEAFF. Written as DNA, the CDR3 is TGTGCCAGCAGTTTAAGGCGATCCACTGAAGCTTTCTTT.

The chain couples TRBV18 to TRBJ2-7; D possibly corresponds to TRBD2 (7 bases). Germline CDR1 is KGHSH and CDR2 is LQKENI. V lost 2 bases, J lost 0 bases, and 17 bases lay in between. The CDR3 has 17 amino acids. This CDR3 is CASSPSEGGADSYEQYF. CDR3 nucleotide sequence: TGTGCCAGCTCACCATCCGAGGGGGGGGCCGACTCCTACGAGCAGTACTTC.

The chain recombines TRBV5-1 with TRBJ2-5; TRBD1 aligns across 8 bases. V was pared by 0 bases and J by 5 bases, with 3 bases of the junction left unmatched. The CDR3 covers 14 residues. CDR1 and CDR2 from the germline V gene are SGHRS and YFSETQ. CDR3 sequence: CASSLGTGSETQYF. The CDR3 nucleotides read TGCGCCAGCAGCTTGGGGACAGGGAGTGAGACCCAGTACTTC.

CDR3 region: CASSARLTGELFF. The CDR3, as DNA: TGTGCCAGCAGTGCCCGACTTACCGGGGAGCTGTTTTTT. The V gene is TRBV28, the J gene TRBJ2-2; unclear D gene. The CDR3 sequence is 13 residues long. V was shortened by 5 bases and J by 5 bases, with 9 bases between the two germline ends. CDR1 is MDHEN, CDR2 SYDVKM, per germline.

The CDR3 sequence: CASSETHHSYNEQFF. The CDR3 nucleotides read TGTGCCAGCAGTGAAACGCACCACTCCTACAATGAGCAGTTCTTC. This sequence joins TRBV6-1 and TRBJ2-1; D is unclear. Germline V lookup: CDR1 MNHNS, CDR2 SASEGT. CDR3 length: 15 amino acids. V lost 2 bases to trimming and J lost 0 bases, with 8 bases between them.

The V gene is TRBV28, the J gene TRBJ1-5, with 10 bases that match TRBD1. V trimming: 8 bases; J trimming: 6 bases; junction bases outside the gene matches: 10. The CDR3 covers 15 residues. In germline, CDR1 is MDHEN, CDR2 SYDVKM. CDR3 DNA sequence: TGTGCCAGCGAAGGAGACAGGGGGCGCATTCAGCCCCAGCATTTT. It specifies CASEGDRGRIQPQHF.

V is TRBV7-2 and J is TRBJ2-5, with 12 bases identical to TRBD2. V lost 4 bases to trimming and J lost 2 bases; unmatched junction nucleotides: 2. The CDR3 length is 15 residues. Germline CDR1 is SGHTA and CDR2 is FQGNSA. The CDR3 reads CASSSSGGGQETQYF. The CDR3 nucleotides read TGTGCCAGCAGCTCTAGCGGGGGGGGGCAAGAGACCCAGTACTTC.

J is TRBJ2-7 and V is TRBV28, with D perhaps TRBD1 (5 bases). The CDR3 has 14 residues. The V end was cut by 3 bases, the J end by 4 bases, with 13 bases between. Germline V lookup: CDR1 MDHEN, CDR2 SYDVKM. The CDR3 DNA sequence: TGTGCCAGCAGTTTGGCGGACAAGGCTTACGAGCAGTACTTC. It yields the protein CASSLADKAYEQYF.

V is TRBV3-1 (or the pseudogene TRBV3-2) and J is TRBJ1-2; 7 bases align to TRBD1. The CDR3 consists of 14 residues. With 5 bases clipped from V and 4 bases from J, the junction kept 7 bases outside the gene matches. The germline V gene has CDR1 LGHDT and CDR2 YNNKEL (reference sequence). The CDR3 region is CASSSRDRSYGYTF. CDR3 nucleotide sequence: TGTGCCAGCAGCAGCCGGGACAGATCCTATGGCTACACCTTC.

In nucleotides, the CDR3 is TGCGCCAGCAGCTTGGCCATTCAGGGGCCGCAGGACACTGAAGCTTTCTTT. It specifies CASSLAIQGPQDTEAFF. The V call is TRBV10-1, the J call TRBJ1-1; tentative D call: TRBD1 (6 bases). Per germline, CDR1 WNHNN and CDR2 SYGVQD (reference sequence). V was cut by 6 bases and J by 3 bases, with 23 bases left in between. The CDR3 is made up of 17 amino acids.

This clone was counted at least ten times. The CDR3 region is CASSDSGTGIEKLFF. CDR3 nucleotides: TGTGCCAGTAGTGACTCCGGGACAGGGATCGAAAAACTGTTTTTT. The chain has TRBV19 and TRBJ1-4; TRBD1 aligns across 9 bases. Looked up from germline, CDR1 is LNHDA and CDR2 is SQIVND (reference sequence). The CDR3 is made up of 15 amino acids. Trimming took 5 bases from V and 8 from J; bases not matched to a gene: 9.

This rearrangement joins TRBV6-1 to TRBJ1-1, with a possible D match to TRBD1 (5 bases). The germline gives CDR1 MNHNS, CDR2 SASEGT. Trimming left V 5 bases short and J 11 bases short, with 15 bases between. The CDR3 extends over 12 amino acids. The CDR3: CASSSGQGEAFF. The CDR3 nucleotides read TGTGCCAGCAGTTCAGGCCAGGGTGAGGCTTTCTTT.

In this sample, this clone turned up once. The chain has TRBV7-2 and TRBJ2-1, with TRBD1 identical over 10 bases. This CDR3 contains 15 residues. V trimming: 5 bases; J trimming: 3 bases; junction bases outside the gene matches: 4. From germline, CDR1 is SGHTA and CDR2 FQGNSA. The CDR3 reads CASSPGQGVYNEQFF. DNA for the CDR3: TGTGCCAGCAGCCCCGGACAGGGGGTCTACAATGAGCAGTTCTTC.